This T cell receptor (beta chain) appears in the sequencing data of a study of Graves' ophthalmopathy and Graves' hyperthyroidism (dated by TCRdb to about 2018). Some background on the complete study: Hyperthyroidism was considered stable if no progression to ophthalmopathy occurred within 18 months of follow-up. After sampling, hyperthyroidism patients received methimazole starting at 30 mg daily, and ophthalmopathy patients received high-dose intravenous methylprednisolone. The independent validation cohort included approximately 19 hyperthyroidism patients plus 17 patients who later progressed from hyperthyroidism to ophthalmopathy. The study used TCR beta repertoire signatures to distinguish Graves' ophthalmopathy from Graves' hyperthyroidism and to predict progression to ophthalmopathy. To explore V-J signatures that separate ophthalmopathy from hyperthyroidism, a discovery set of about a hundred patients was enrolled, consisting of 40 to 45 with ophthalmopathy and roughly 57 with stable hyperthyroidism. In total, some 130 blood samples were TCR-sequenced: 43 ophthalmopathy, roughly 77 hyperthyroidism and some 17 hyperthyroidism-to-ophthalmopathy patients. In over 5 hyperthyroidism patients, the T-cell repertoire of thyroid tissue was compared with the T-cell repertoire of blood.

Overall study outcomes, separate from this receptor: Among expanded thyroid clonotypes with frequency above 0.001, most also showed up in blood, which suggests that blood repertoires may reflect the thyroid immune response. In cross-validation, the 13-signature model distinguished ophthalmopathy from stable hyperthyroidism with 85% to 90% sensitivity and 81% to 83% specificity, and in the test set the corresponding values were approximately 79% and 70%. Sample size was not statistically predetermined, and group allocation was not concealed from the investigators. In validation, the model predicted ophthalmopathy progression with 55% to 71% sensitivity and roughly 72% specificity; approximately 12 predicted patients were CT-confirmed with GO in a median of approximately 6.5 months.

The hyperthyroidism patients were 18 to 65 years old and newly diagnosed, with a disease duration of less than 2 months. Patients were excluded if they had other autoimmune diseases, uncontrolled infections, pregnancy or lactation. Diagnosis relied on clinical symptoms, serum thyroxine, TRAb, thyroid ultrasound and orbital computed tomography. Trizol reagent was used to extract the total RNA, and its quality was then checked on an Agilent 2100 Bioanalyzer. For repertoire sequencing, TCR beta CDR3 regions were amplified from RNA transcripts. The first round of RT-PCR was done with HTBI primers and the Qiagen OneStep RT-PCR kit, and was followed by a second round of multiplex PCR, then size selection and purification. Libraries were sequenced paired-end with 100 bp reads on an Illumina HiSeq2000. The original methods were these. SOAPnuke was used to process the reads, throwing out any read that had adapters, had uncalled bases, had a mean Phred below 15, or lacked an exact constant-primer or identifier match. High-quality paired reads were merged with COPE v1.2.5. Each unique nucleotide sequence was treated as a clonotype, and MiTCR v1.1 was used to align the clonotypes to the IMGT TRB V, D and J references. The analysis was limited to V-J combinations with a frequency above 0.0001, which together covered approximately 99% of repertoires. For each V-J combination, a TCR clonal expansion and chaos score was defined as the ratio of F50 clonal expansion to chaos observed in the TCRdist matrix. Features were reduced by Welch's t-statistics and random forest to approximately 12 V-J combinations, which fed a naive Bayes classifier. The similarity between thyroid and blood repertoires was quantified using the Morisita-Horn index. TCRdb cleaned the public reads at Q25 with fastp, built clones with MiXCR and kept in-frame beta chains. Rows matching on CDR3 protein sequence are summarized as one entry with the most common DNA and genes. TCRdb's processing, not the study's, gives the V and J calls here. Across this sample there are some 1.1 million distinct CDR3 sequences, with around a third seen only once. The top ten constitute around 10% of the sample.

This clonotype came up many times. Its antigen is still unknown. Within one base of it there is no much larger clone, and no base qualities were kept. Sequencing was carried out using peripheral blood or thyroid tissue (not recorded which). This clonotype was obtained from an adult man with Graves' hyperthyroidism.

The CDR3 protein sequence reads: CASSLAGGFGEQYF. Here is the DNA: TGTGCCAGCAGCTTAGCGGGGGGGTTCGGCGAGCAGTACTTC. The chain is encoded by TRBV11-2 joined to TRBJ2-7; TRBD2 agrees with 8 junctional bases. The CDR3 goes from the cysteine to the phenylalanine over 14 residues. Kept here is only the CDR3 DNA, which spans 42 bases and is read in frame from base 1. Clipping removes 1 base from V and 6 bases from J, with 5 as the unmatched junction base count. The germline V gene specifies SGHAT as CDR1 and FQNNGV as CDR2.